This T cell receptor (beta chain) was sequenced for a study of T cells in Graves' hyperthyroidism and ophthalmopathy. For the study at large: Peripheral blood was obtained at initial diagnosis, preceding any treatment.

Regions amplified from RNA transcripts were the TCR beta CDR3 regions. TCR CDR3 underwent first-round RT-PCR with the HTBI primer set. TCRdb used MiXCR to reprocess the multiplex PCR reads, holding one entry per CDR3 protein. The sample has some 570,000 distinct CDR3 sequences, 17% seen once; the top ten hold roughly 15%. This clonotype was counted at least ten times. Its specificity is not known. Study-wide results and caveats: Most thyroid clonotypes with frequency above 0.001 were detected in blood.

A NOSPECS grade of at least 4, a Clinical Activity Score of at least 3 and duration under 3 months were recorded in ophthalmopathy patients. This CDR3 spans 14 amino acids. Looked up from germline, CDR1 is SNHLY and CDR2 is FYNNEI. V shed 5 bases, J shed 4 bases, and the junction held 7 bases outside the gene matches. This receptor was taken from a woman between 18 and 30 years old with Graves' ophthalmopathy. Sequences were obtained from blood. The chain uses TRBV2 and TRBJ2-5, with TRBD1 matching over 7 bases. Written as DNA, the CDR3 is TGTGCCAGCAGTTTTCAAGCAGGGGGAGAGACCCAGTACTTC. This gives the protein CASSFQAGGETQYF.